What follows are 6 T cell receptor beta chains derived from one specimen sequenced in a study of monozygotic twins with inflammatory bowel disease. Each CDR3 protein gets one entry in TCRdb, which reprocessed the 5' RACE reads and gives no DNA. This specimen shows roughly 330,000 distinct CDR3 sequences; the ten leading clones hold under 2.5%. The source material was blood. The receptors originated from a human donor with ulcerative colitis or Crohn's disease, or a healthy co-twin of an affected twin (not recorded which).

This chain connects TRBV24-1 to TRBJ2-1. The CDR3 length is 15 residues. The germline V gene encodes CDR1 KGHDR and CDR2 SFDVKD. The chain's CDR3 is CATSVSGTSYNEQFF.

J is TRBJ2-5 and V is TRBV7-8; absent DNA, TCRdb's TRBD1 call cannot be checked. The germline V gene has CDR1 SGHVS and CDR2 FQNEAQ. The CDR3 extends over 15 amino acids. The CDR3 sequence: CASSPGTGIRETQYF.

V usage is TRBV5-5 and J usage is TRBJ1-5. This CDR3 has 14 amino acids. Germline CDR1 and CDR2: SGHKS and YYEKEE (reference sequence). CDR3 residues: CASSWGRGDQPQHF.

This chain connects TRBV7-2 to TRBJ2-3. Germline CDR1 and CDR2: SGHTA and FQGNSA. The CDR3 has 13 residues. The CDR3: CASSSSVKDTQYF.

The chain joins TRBV7-8 to TRBJ2-1; the TCRdb D gene call, TRBD1, has no DNA to confirm it. The CDR3 is 16 amino acids. CDR1 is SGHVS, CDR2 FQNEAQ, per germline. The CDR3 region is CASKVGAGGSYNEQFF. The whole variable domain, remainder taken from reference TRBV7-8 and TRBJ2-1, is GAGVSQSPRYKVAKRGQDVALRCDPISGHVSLFWYQQALGQGPEFLTYFQNEAQLDKSGLPSDRFFAERPEGSVSTLKIQRTQQEDSAVYLCASKVGAGGSYNEQFFGPGTRLTVL.

The chain recombines TRBV20-1 with TRBJ2-5; TCRdb's D call, TRBD1, is unchecked because there is no DNA. CDR3 length: 13 residues. Germline CDR1 is DFQATT and CDR2 is SNEGSKA (reference sequence). The CDR3 reads CSAGRTGTETQYF.